Below, one T cell receptor (beta chain) is given with its context. In the authors' workflow: Estimates of nucleated cell counts were drawn from the amplification of reference gene primers. Repertoires were generated with immunoSEQ multiplex PCR, while TCRdb's copy carries only in-frame clones and drops some. The V and J calls and clone size are taken from that table; D and trimming were inferred from the DNA. Of about 300,000 clones detected, around 82% appear once; the ten largest clones hold around a tenth. The sample belongs to a study of blood T cell repertoires in COVID-19. As for the study in general: Whether acute or convalescent, the COVID-19 samples came from the United States, Italy and Spain. PBMCs, B-cell-depleted T cells, or T cells provided the cDNA or gDNA that made up the material.

The CDR3 consists of 13 residues. CDR1 is SGHRS and CDR2 is YFSETQ in the germline V gene. V gave up 4 bases and J gave up 10 bases, with 15 bases separating them. This clonotype was sampled from a woman aged 45-65 years who had recovered from COVID-19. The specimen was peripheral blood. This rearrangement joins TRBV5-1 to TRBJ2-1; no clear D gene. The CDR3: CASSPAPAGEQFF. The CDR3 bases are TGCGCCAGCAGCCCTGCCCCCGCCGGGGAGCAGTTCTTC.